This T cell receptor beta chain was profiled in a study of Ad26.COV2.S vaccination and SARS-CoV-2 variants. Looking at the study overall: Once or twice, 56 days apart, Ad26.COV2.S was delivered intramuscularly.

Only in-frame clones appear in the TCRdb table, and some are missing; sequencing was by immunoSEQ multiplex PCR. The table shows about 420,000 clones, with around 89% occurring only once. CDR1 is KGHDR and CDR2 is SFDVKD in the germline V gene. Trimming at V came to 9 bases and at J to 4 bases, leaving 11 bases not matched to a gene. This CDR3 region has 15 residues. Treatment: roughly 20 received Ad26.COV2.S at low or high dose, single or two shots; a few received placebo; per-sample allocation not given. Sample collection was performed on day 63 after the first vaccine or placebo injection. Boston supplied an adult donor aged 18-55 years. An Ad26 vector carrying the Wuhan-strain SARS-CoV-2 spike served as the vaccine. Findings and limits, study-wide: In vaccinated individuals, spike-specific CD8+ and CD4+ T cell responses reportedly displayed substantial breadth.

This clone was picked up a small number of times. The antigen is undetermined. Specimen: peripheral blood, collected in a trial of Ad26.COV2.S vaccine versus placebo. The J gene is TRBJ1-5, the V gene TRBV24-1, with 7 bases lining up with TRBD1. The TCR originated in a person aged 18-65 years who received the Ad26.COV2.S COVID-19 vaccine or a placebo. CDR3 in amino acids: CATAPGGGANQPQHF. DNA for the CDR3: TGTGCCACCGCTCCCGGAGGGGGCGCAAATCAGCCCCAGCATTTT.